This T cell receptor (beta chain) is drawn from a study of blood T cell repertoires in COVID-19. Seattle-derived patients entered the study during active infection and were followed longitudinally. The CDR3 totals 15 residues. Germline V gives CDR1 LGHDT, CDR2 YNNKEL (reference sequence). V was shortened by 0 bases and J by 1 base, with 9 bases between the two germline ends. The protocol was immunoSEQ multiplex PCR, while the TCRdb copy is restricted to in-frame clones and leaves out a portion. The data contain some 120,000 clones, over 85% of them seen just once; the ten biggest clones take up 4% to 5%.

The genes are TRBV3-1 (or the pseudogene TRBV3-2) and TRBJ1-1; the D is unclear. The source of this sequence is a man aged 55 to 70 with COVID-19, enrolled during active disease. Sequencing was performed on peripheral blood. The DNA for the CDR3 is TGTGCCAGCAGCCAAGATCCCGACTCGAACACTGAAGCTTTCTTT. It codes for CASSQDPDSNTEAFF.